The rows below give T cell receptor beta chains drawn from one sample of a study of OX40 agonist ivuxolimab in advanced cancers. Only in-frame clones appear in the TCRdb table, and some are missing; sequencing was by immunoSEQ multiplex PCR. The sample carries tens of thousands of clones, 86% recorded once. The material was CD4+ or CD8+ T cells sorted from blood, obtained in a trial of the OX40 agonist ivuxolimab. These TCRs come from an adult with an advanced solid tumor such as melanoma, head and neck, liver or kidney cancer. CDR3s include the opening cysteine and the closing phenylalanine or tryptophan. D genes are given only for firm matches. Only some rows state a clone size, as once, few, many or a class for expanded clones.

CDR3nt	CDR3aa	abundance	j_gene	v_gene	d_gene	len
TGTGCCAGCAGTGACCTGGCAGGGAGCACGGACACCATATATTTT	CASSDLAGSTDTIYF	NA	TRBJ1-3	TRBV2	NA	15
TGCGCCAGCAGTCAATCGGTGGCGAGACACGCGAACACTGAAGCTTTCTTT	CASSQSVARHANTEAFF	NA	TRBJ1-1	TRBV23-1	NA	17
TGTGCCAGCAGCCCACAGAGCAATCAGCCCCAGCATTTT	CASSPQSNQPQHF	NA	TRBJ1-5	TRBV7-2	NA	13
TGTGCCAGCAGCCCGGGGACTAGCTCAGGGACCCAGTACTTC	CASSPGTSSGTQYF	NA	TRBJ2-5	TRBV7-9	TRBD2	14
TGTGCCAGCAGGCGGTCGTTAGGGACCTACGAGCAGTACTTC	CASRRSLGTYEQYF	NA	TRBJ2-7	TRBV7-6	NA	14
TGTGCCACCAGCAGAGCCCTACAGGGTGGGGATGAGCAGTTCTTC	CATSRALQGGDEQFF	NA	TRBJ2-1	TRBV15	NA	15
TGTGCCAGCAGTTATGCGGGACAGGGCTATGGCTACACCTTC	CASSYAGQGYGYTF	NA	TRBJ1-2	TRBV6-5	TRBD1	14
TGTGCCAGCGGTCTGGGGGAAAAACTGTTTTTT	CASGLGEKLFF	NA	TRBJ1-4	TRBV2	NA	11
TGTGCCAGCAGTGTGACCGGGACAGGGAATCAGCCCCAGCATTTT	CASSVTGTGNQPQHF	NA	TRBJ1-5	TRBV6-4	TRBD1	15
TGCGCCAGCAGCTTGGGGGACAGGGAAACAGATACGCAGTATTTT	CASSLGDRETDTQYF	few	TRBJ2-3	TRBV5-1	TRBD1	15
TGTGCTATAGGGCCGCCCTTGAGCTCCTACGAGCAGTACTTC	CAIGPPLSSYEQYF	NA	TRBJ2-7	TRBV7-9	NA	14
TGTGCCAGCACCCAACGGAGGGTAACTAATGAAAAACTGTTTTTT	CASTQRRVTNEKLFF	NA	TRBJ1-4	TRBV6-1	NA	15
TGCGCCAGCAGCTTGGCAGGGGGCATGCCAGATACGCAGTATTTT	CASSLAGGMPDTQYF	NA	TRBJ2-3	TRBV5-1	TRBD1	15
TGTGCCAGCTCACAGGACCGGGTCGAGCAGTACTTC	CASSQDRVEQYF	once	TRBJ2-7	TRBV18	NA	12